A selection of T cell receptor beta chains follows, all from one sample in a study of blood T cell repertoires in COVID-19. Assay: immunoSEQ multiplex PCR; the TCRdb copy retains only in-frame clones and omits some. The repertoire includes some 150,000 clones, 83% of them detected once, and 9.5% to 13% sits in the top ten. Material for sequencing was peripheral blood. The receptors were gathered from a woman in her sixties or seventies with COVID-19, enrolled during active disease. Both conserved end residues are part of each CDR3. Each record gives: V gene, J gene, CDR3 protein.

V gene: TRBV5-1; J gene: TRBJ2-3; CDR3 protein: CASSLVSGRWGTDTQYF
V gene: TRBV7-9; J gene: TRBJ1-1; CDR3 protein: CASSPPDTPNTEAFF
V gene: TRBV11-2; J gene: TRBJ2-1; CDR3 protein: CASSQWTGDNEQFF
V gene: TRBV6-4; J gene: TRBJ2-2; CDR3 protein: CASSQGAGETGELFF
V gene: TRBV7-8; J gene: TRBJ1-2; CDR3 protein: CASSPQGQGLGYTF
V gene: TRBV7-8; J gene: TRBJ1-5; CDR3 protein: CASSPPAFRQPQPQHF
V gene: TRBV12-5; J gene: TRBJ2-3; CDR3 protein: CASGLAGGGASTDTQYF
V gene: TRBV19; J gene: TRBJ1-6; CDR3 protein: CASKQGGGNSPLHF
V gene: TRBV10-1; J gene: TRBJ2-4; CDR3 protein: CASPGPAENIQYF
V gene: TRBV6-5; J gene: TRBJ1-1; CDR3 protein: CASTTGTGRAFF
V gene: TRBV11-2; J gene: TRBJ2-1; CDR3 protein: CASSPRAGQGYNEQFF
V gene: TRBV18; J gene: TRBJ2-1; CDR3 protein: CASSPDIAISYNEQFF